The entry below gives a single T cell receptor beta chain sequence along with its context. Its specificity is unknown. Only in-frame clones appear in the TCRdb table, and some are missing; sequencing was by immunoSEQ multiplex PCR. The profile covers 15,000 or so clones, with 80% to 90% appearing a single time and approximately 8% taken by the ten largest. V trimming: 5 bases; J trimming: 10 bases; junction bases outside the gene matches: 4. This CDR3 is built from 11 residues. Looked up from germline, CDR1 is GTSNPN and CDR2 is SVGIG (reference sequence). The data originate from a study of T cells and Merkel cell carcinoma outcomes. Overall study results and limits: Reportedly, T-cell repertoire with density predicts Merkel cell carcinoma outcomes.

This receptor was identified in a human donor with Merkel cell carcinoma. The specimen sequenced was tumor tissue from Merkel cell carcinoma. The chain has TRBV30 and TRBJ2-1; 8 bases map to TRBD1. Written as DNA, the CDR3 is TGTGCCTGGCGACAGGGGTGGGAGCAGTTCTTC. Encoded protein: CAWRQGWEQFF.